Sequencing of this TCR beta chain was carried out in a study of cytomegalovirus exposure and HLA in healthy donors. Remarks on this clone: Its cognate antigen is unknown.

Study-level results: The study found most TCR sequences rare, yet found some public TCRs in many donors. Later analysis identified a missense DCLRE1C variant that was linked to TCR beta V- and J-gene trimming. A classifier reportedly called cytomegalovirus status with high sensitivity and specificity.

Unmatched junction bases numbered 3, after V lost 8 bases and J lost 0 bases. Per the germline V gene, CDR1 is LNHDA and CDR2 is SQIVND (reference sequence). CDR3 length: 14 amino acids. This PCR relied on a set of 60 Vbeta primers and 13 Jbeta primers. Profiling relied on immunoSEQ multiplex PCR, and the TCRdb table lists in-frame clones only, not all of them. The data hold 100,000 to 150,000 clones, with 8.9% observed a single time. Input material: PBMCs. This receptor was taken from a middle-aged woman in good health and CMV-seropositive. The chain employs TRBV19 and TRBJ2-2; 7 positions match TRBD2. For the CDR3, the DNA is TGTGCCAGTCGGGGGGACGCGAACACCGGGGAGCTGTTTTTT. Translated: CASRGDANTGELFF. The entire variable domain, with the rest obtained from reference TRBV19 and TRBJ2-2, is as follows: DGGITQSPKYLFRKEGQNVTLSCEQNLNHDAMYWYRQDPGQGLRLIYYSQIVNDFQKGDIAEGYSVSREKKESFPLTVTSAQKNPTAFYLCASRGDANTGELFFGEGSRLTVL.